This record covers a single TCR beta chain. Its antigen remains unidentified. The protocol was immunoSEQ multiplex PCR, while the TCRdb copy is restricted to in-frame clones and leaves out a portion. The sample consists of some 71,000 clones, 84% of them appearing once. This sample was taken from a study of T cells in localized non-small cell lung cancer. Study-wide results and caveats: Uninvolved adjacent lung had the highest recorded T cell clonality, with tumor below it. Those with higher blood T cell density had longer overall survival. Median detection of top 100 tumor clones in adjacent lung was 55 to 60 clones. Sequencing was restricted to one tumor region; therefore, heterogeneity remains possible.

The TCR originated in a female donor over 55 with stage I lung adenocarcinoma. Material: peripheral blood, obtained before any cancer treatment.

The CDR3 DNA reads as TGTGCCAGCAGCCCAGGGGGACGAATCACTGAAGCTTTCTTT. Its protein is CASSPGGRITEAFF. The chain uses TRBV6-5 and TRBJ1-1; 7 bases agree with TRBD1. The CDR3 covers 14 residues. V gave up 6 bases and J gave up 4 bases; unmatched junction bases: 8. Per the germline V gene, CDR1 is MNHEY and CDR2 is SVGAGI.